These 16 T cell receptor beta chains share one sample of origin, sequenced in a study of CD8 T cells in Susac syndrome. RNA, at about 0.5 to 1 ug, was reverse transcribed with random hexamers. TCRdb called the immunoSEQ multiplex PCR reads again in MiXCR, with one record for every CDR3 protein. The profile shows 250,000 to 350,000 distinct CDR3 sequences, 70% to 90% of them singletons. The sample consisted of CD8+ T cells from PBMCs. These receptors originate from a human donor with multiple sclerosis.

The CDR3 bases are TGTGCCAGCAGCTTAGTACGGAAACTGGAAGCTTTCTTT. Translation gives CASSLVRKLEAFF. This rearrangement joins TRBV7-9 to TRBJ1-1; D ambiguous. The CDR3 covers 13 residues. V was clipped by 1 base and J by 8 bases, with 11 bases between them. Per germline, CDR1 SEHNR and CDR2 FQNEAQ (reference sequence).

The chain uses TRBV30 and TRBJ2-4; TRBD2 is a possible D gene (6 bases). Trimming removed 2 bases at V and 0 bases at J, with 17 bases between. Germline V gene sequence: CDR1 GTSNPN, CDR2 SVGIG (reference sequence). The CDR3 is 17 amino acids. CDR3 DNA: TGTGCCTGGAGTCCGCCCGGGACTTCTCTAGCCAAAAACATTCAGTACTTC. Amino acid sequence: CAWSPPGTSLAKNIQYF.

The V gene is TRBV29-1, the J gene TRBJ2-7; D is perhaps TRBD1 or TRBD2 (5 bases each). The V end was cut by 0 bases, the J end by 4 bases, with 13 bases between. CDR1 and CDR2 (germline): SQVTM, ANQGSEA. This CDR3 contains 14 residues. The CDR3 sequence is CSVEDRDGNYEQYF. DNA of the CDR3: TGCAGCGTTGAAGATCGGGACGGAAATTACGAGCAGTACTTC.

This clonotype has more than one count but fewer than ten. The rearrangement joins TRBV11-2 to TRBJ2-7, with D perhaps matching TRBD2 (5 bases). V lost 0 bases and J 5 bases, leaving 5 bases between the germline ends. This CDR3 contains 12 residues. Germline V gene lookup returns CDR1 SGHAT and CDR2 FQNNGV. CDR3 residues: CASSLDGDEQYF. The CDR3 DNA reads TGTGCCAGCAGCTTAGACGGGGACGAGCAGTACTTC. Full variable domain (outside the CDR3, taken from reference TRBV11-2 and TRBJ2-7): EAGVAQSPRYKIIEKRQSVAFWCNPISGHATLYWYQQILGQGPKLLIQFQNNGVVDDSQLPKDRFSAERLKGVDSTLKIQPAKLEDSAVYLCASSLDGDEQYFGPGTRLTVT.

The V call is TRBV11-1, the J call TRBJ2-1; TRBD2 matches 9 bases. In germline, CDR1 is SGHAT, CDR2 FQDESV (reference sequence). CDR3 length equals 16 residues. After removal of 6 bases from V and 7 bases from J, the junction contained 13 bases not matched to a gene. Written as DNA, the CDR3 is TGTGCCAGCAGTTGGGACAGCCTAGCGGGACCGAATGAGCAGTTCTTC. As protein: CASSWDSLAGPNEQFF.

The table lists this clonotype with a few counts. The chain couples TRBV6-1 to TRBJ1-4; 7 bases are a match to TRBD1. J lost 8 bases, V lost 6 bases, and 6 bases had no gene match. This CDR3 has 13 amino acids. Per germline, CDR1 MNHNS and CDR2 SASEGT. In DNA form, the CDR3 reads TGTGCCAGCAGACAGGGGATGGAGGAAAAACTGTTTTTT. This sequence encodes CASRQGMEEKLFF.

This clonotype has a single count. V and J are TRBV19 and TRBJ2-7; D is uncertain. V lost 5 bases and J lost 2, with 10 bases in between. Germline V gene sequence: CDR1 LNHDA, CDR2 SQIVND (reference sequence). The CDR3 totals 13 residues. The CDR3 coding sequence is TGTGCCAGTAGTTTCGACCTGGCCTACGAGCAGTACTTC. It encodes CASSFDLAYEQYF.

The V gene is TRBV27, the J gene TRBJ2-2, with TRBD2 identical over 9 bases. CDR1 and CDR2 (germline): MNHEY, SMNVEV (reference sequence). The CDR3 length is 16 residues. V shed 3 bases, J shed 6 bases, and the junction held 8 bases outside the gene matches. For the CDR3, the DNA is TGTGCCAGCAGTTTTGGGGCGGGAGGGTTCTCCGGGGAGCTGTTTTTT. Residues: CASSFGAGGFSGELFF.

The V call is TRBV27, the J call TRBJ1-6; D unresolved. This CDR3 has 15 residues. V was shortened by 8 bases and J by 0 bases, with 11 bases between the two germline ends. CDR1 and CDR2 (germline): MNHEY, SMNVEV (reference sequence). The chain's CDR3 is CASVPRSSYNSPLHF. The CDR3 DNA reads TGTGCCAGCGTCCCCAGGAGCTCCTATAATTCACCCCTCCACTTT.

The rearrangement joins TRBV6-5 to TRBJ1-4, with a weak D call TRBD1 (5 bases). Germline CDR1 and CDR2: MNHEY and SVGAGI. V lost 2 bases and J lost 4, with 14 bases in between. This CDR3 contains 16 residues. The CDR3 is CASSYARRGNNEKLFF. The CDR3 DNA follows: TGTGCCAGCAGTTACGCACGACGGGGCAATAATGAAAAACTGTTTTTT.

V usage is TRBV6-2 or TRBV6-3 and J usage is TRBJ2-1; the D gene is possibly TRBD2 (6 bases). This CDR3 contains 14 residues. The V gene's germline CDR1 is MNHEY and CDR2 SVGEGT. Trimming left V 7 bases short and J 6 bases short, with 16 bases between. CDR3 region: CASTIGGNINEQFF. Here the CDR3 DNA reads TGTGCCAGCACCATTGGAGGGAACATCAATGAGCAGTTCTTC.

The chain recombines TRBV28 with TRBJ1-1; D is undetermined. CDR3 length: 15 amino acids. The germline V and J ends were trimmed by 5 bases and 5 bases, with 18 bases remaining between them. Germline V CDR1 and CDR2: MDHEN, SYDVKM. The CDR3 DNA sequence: TGTGCCAGCAGTGTTACCGGGTCCCTAGGGACTGAAGCTTTCTTT. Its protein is CASSVTGSLGTEAFF.

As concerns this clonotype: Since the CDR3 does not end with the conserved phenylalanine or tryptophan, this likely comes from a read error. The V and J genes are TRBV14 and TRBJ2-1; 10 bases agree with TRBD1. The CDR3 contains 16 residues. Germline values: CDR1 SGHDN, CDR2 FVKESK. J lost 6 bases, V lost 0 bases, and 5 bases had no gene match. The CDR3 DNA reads TGTGCCAGCAGCCAAGATCGGGGACAGGGGCTCAATGAGCAGTTCGTC. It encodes CASSQDRGQGLNEQFV.

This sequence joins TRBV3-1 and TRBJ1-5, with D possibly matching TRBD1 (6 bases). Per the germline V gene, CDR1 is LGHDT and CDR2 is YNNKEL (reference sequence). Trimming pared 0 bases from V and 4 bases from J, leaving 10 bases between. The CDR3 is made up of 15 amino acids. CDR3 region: CASSQDGTRNQPQHF. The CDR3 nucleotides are TGTGCCAGCAGCCAAGATGGGACACGGAATCAGCCCCAGCATTTT.

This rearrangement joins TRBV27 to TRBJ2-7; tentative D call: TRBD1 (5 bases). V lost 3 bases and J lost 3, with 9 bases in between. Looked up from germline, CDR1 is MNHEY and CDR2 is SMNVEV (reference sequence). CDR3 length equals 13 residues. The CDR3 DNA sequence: TGTGCCAGCAGTTTTGACAGTTTCTACGAGCAGTACTTC. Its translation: CASSFDSFYEQYF.

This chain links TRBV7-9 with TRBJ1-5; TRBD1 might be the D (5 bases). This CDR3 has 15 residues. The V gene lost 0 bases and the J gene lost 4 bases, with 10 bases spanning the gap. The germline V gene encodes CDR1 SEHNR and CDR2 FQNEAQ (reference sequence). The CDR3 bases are TGTGCCAGCAGCTTAGCAGGGGACTATAATCAGCCCCAGCATTTT. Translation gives CASSLAGDYNQPQHF. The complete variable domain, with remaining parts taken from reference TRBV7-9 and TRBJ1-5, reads DTGVSQNPRHKITKRGQNVTFRCDPISEHNRLYWYRQTLGQGPEFLTYFQNEAQLEKSRLLSDRFSAERPKGSFSTLEIQRTEQGDSAMYLCASSLAGDYNQPQHFGDGTRLSIL.